This T cell receptor (beta chain) was profiled in a study of regulatory T cells in long-lasting Graves disease. Study-wide findings and caveats: Lower TCR diversity was seen in persistent Graves' patients than in newly diagnosed ones. Comparison showed that persistent patients shared more public clonotypes (about 2,800) than new patients (around 1,000). Newly diagnosed disease favored TRBV20-1 and TRBJ2-1 over persistent disease.

Turning to this clonotype: As yet, its antigen is unknown.

Time point specified: persistent/refractory GD, antithyroid drugs over 5 years with positive TRAb. PBMCs were the source of the RNA used for TCR sequencing. The length of the CDR3 is 13 residues. V lost 9 bases to trimming and J lost 2 bases, with 13 bases between them. Germline V lookup: CDR1 LNHDA, CDR2 SQIVND (reference sequence). Libraries of TCR beta came from iRepertoire HTBI primers plus Arm-PCR of CDR3 regions. Methods used by the authors: Identification across samples found more than 55 TRBV and approximately 15 TRBJ segments. Each CDR3 protein is one row after TCRdb ran MiXCR on the multiplex PCR reads. TCRdb, rather than the study authors, made the V and J calls. The sample consists of hundreds of thousands of distinct CDR3 sequences, under 25% of them appearing once.

The starting material was peripheral blood mononuclear cells (PBMCs), obtained when the disease was refractory, from a patient treated with antithyroid drugs. The receptor comes from a female donor with Graves disease. The V and J genes are TRBV19 and TRBJ1-2; weak D call: TRBD1 (5 bases). The CDR3 coding sequence is TGTGCCAGCACACAGGTAGAAAACTATGGCTACACCTTC. This sequence encodes CASTQVENYGYTF.